Sequencing of this TCR beta chain was carried out in a study of blood T cell repertoires in COVID-19. Study as a whole: Collection of acute and convalescent COVID-19 samples took place in the United States, Italy and Spain. From T cells, B-cell-depleted T cells, or PBMCs came the material, which was cDNA or gDNA.

Trimming cost V 2 bases and J 0 bases; bases outside gene matches: 6. Germline loops: CDR1 SGHRS, CDR2 YFSETQ. The CDR3 totals 18 residues. This table comes from immunoSEQ multiplex PCR, and its TCRdb copy is limited to in-frame clones, with some not included. The sample shows roughly 200,000 clones, about three quarters of them seen only once. Seattle's cohort entered during active infection and was followed longitudinally. The V call is TRBV5-1, the J call TRBJ2-1; 12 nucleotides match TRBD2. Sequencing used peripheral blood. This receptor was obtained from a woman of 80 years or more with COVID-19, enrolled during active disease. In DNA, the CDR3 is TGCGCCAGCAGCTTCGGCCTAGCGGGAGGGAGCTCCTACAATGAGCAGTTCTTC. This sequence encodes CASSFGLAGGSSYNEQFF.